The source of this T cell receptor (beta chain) is a study of control samples from healthy donors and cancer patients. Data came from immunoSEQ multiplex PCR; TCRdb stores just in-frame clones and leaves some out. In the table there are 130,000 or so clones, just under 95% of which are singletons. The sequencing sample was made of PBMCs. The source of this sequence is a man aged 60 to 69 with colorectal cancer.

CDR3 protein: CASSLEAGRHYEQYF. In nucleotides, the CDR3 is TGCGCCAGCAGCTTGGAAGCAGGTCGCCACTACGAGCAGTACTTC. This rearrangement joins TRBV5-1 to TRBJ2-7; D gene uncertain. Germline values: CDR1 SGHRS, CDR2 YFSETQ. V was trimmed by 0 bases and J by 3 bases, leaving 13 bases between them. The length of the CDR3 is 15 residues.